This T cell receptor (beta chain) was recorded in a study of blood T cell repertoires in COVID-19. At the level of the study: Spain, Italy and the United States supplied samples that represented acute and convalescent COVID-19.

Measured with immunoSEQ multiplex PCR; TCRdb has only the in-frame clones, and not every one. The sample contains over 200,000 clones, 87% of which appear only once. V was pared by 7 bases and J by 4 bases, with 13 bases between. Germline assignment: CDR1 MNHEY and CDR2 SVGAGI. The CDR3 has 13 residues. The TCR originated in a man aged 40-50 years with active or convalescent COVID-19. The chain recombines TRBV6-5 with TRBJ1-1; D not resolved. Sequenced material: peripheral blood. The CDR3 coding sequence is TGTGCCAGCAATTATCAAGAGAGCACTGAAGCTTTCTTT. It codes for CASNYQESTEAFF.